This TCR beta chain was captured in a study of shared clonotypes between healthy human individuals. Findings and limits, study-wide: The authors sampled blood alone, and tissue repertoires likely differ.

In unsorted samples, genomic DNA was obtained using tens of millions of PBMCs. V lost 1 base, J lost 7 bases, and 7 bases lay in between. Germline CDR1 MNHNS, CDR2 SASEGT. CDR3 length: 13 amino acids. Turning to this clone: Its specificity is unknown.

At deep level, the assay was performed. Libraries were prepared by immunoSEQ multiplex PCR; TCRdb keeps only in-frame clonotypes and omits some of them. The sample consists of around 510,000 clones, 70% to 80% of them appearing once. The receptor was derived from a middle-aged woman in good health. Some clones in this sample may be carry-over from other donors' samples. The V gene is TRBV6-1, the J gene TRBJ1-4; no reliable D call. Source material: PBMCs. The CDR3 is CASSEEAGEKLFF. In DNA, the CDR3 is TGTGCCAGCAGTGAAGAGGCTGGTGAAAAACTGTTTTTT.